These T cell receptor beta chains were read from a single sample in a study of PD-L1 blockade in urothelial cancer. TCRdb's copy holds only in-frame clones and misses some; the assay was immunoSEQ multiplex PCR. The sample holds tens of thousands of clones, around 90% seen once. The material sequenced was PBMCs, taken around atezolizumab (anti-PD-L1) treatment. The receptors originated from a man in his 70s with urothelial cancer. The CDR3 runs from the conserved cysteine through the conserved F or W. A D gene is named only where the DNA matches it firmly. Clone size appears in some rows only: once, few, many, or a class for an expanded clone.

j_gene,abundance,d_gene,v_gene,CDR3nt,CDR3aa
TRBJ2-2,.,.,TRBV7-2,TGTGCCAGCAGCTACCTAGCGTCGAACACCGGGGAGCTGTTTTTT,CASSYLASNTGELFF
TRBJ2-7,.,.,TRBV5-1,TGCGCCAGCAGCTTGGATGGAATTGCGGGAAGGGCCTACGAGCAGTACTTC,CASSLDGIAGRAYEQYF
TRBJ1-1,.,.,TRBV27,TGTGCCAGCAGTTTGGAGAGGCCACTAGGAACTGAAGCTTTCTTT,CASSLERPLGTEAFF
TRBJ2-3,.,.,TRBV5-4,TGTGCCAGCAGCTCCCCGGGACAACTCACAGATACGCAGTATTTT,CASSSPGQLTDTQYF
TRBJ1-4,.,TRBD1,TRBV28,TGTGCCAGCGGACAGGGAGGCACTAATGAAAAACTGTTTTTT,CASGQGGTNEKLFF
TRBJ2-1,few,.,TRBV5-5,TGTGCCAGCAGCTTTATTTTCCGTGAGCAGTTCTTC,CASSFIFREQFF
TRBJ1-5,.,.,TRBV29-1,TGCAGCGCCCAAGAGGGGGTTGAGAGGCCCCAGCATTTT,CSAQEGVERPQHF
TRBJ2-1,.,.,TRBV13,TGTGCCAGCAGCCTCCCGACTAGACTCAGTGAGCAGTTCTTC,CASSLPTRLSEQFF
TRBJ2-3,.,TRBD1,TRBV19,TGTGCCAGCCGGGACAGGCCTAGCACAGATACGCAGTATTTT,CASRDRPSTDTQYF
TRBJ2-6,.,.,TRBV7-8,TGTGCCAGCAGCCCTTACAGGGCCCCTGGGGCCAACGTCCTGACTTTC,CASSPYRAPGANVLTF
TRBJ1-2,.,TRBD1,TRBV18,TGTGCCAGCTCACCCGTCCCGGGACAGGGAGCTAACTATGGCTACACCTTC,CASSPVPGQGANYGYTF
TRBJ2-4,.,.,TRBV27,TGTGCCAGCAGTCGCGGGGTTCAGACCAAAAACATTCAGTACTTC,CASSRGVQTKNIQYF
TRBJ2-7,.,TRBD1,TRBV5-4,TGTGCCAGCAGCTTGGGCGGACAGGCTGGCTCCTACGAGCAGTACTTC,CASSLGGQAGSYEQYF
TRBJ1-2,.,.,TRBV6-4,TGTGCCAGCAGTCCTTCGGGACTCTTATCCCCCTATGGCTACACCTTC,CASSPSGLLSPYGYTF
TRBJ2-7,.,TRBD2,TRBV10-3,TGTGCCGTCCAGACTAGCGGGAGCTACGAGCAGTACTTC,CAVQTSGSYEQYF
TRBJ2-3,.,TRBD2,TRBV30,TGTGCCTGGAGTGGGGCGGGAGGGCCCGGGGGCACAGATACGCAGTATTTT,CAWSGAGGPGGTDTQYF
TRBJ2-7,.,.,TRBV5-5,TGTGCCAGCAGCACGGGGTACGAGCAGTACTTC,CASSTGYEQYF
TRBJ2-7,once,TRBD1,TRBV28,TGTGCCAGCACCTCCGGCAGGGGGCTCTACGAGCAGTACTTC,CASTSGRGLYEQYF
TRBJ1-5,.,.,TRBV5-1,TGCGCCAGCAGAGTCGGGGTGGATCAGCCCCAGCATTTT,CASRVGVDQPQHF
TRBJ2-1,.,TRBD1,TRBV7-7,TGTGCCAGCAGCCCTATCCGGGGGACAGGGGAGAAACAGTTCTTC,CASSPIRGTGEKQFF
TRBJ1-5,.,.,TRBV21-1,TGTGCCAGCGAAATGGGCCGAGAAAACAGGGGGGGCAATCAGCCCCAGCATTTT,CASEMGRENRGGNQPQHF
TRBJ1-2,.,TRBD1,TRBV29-1,TGCAGCGTTGATGGGGGATACGGACAGGGAGGCTATGGCTACACCTTC,CSVDGGYGQGGYGYTF
TRBJ1-3,.,TRBD1,TRBV11-2,TGTGCCAGCAGCTTAGAAGGGACAGGGGGAAACACCATATATTTT,CASSLEGTGGNTIYF
TRBJ2-6,.,.,TRBV9,TGTGCCAGCAGCGTAGGAAGGGGTGGGGGGTTTCCTGGGGCCAACGTCCTGACTTTC,CASSVGRGGGFPGANVLTF
TRBJ2-3,.,.,TRBV28,TGTGCCAGCAGTTTAGGGGGGGCGGAGGATACGCAGTATTTT,CASSLGGAEDTQYF
TRBJ2-7,.,TRBD2,TRBV6-5,TGTGCCAGCATTAGGACTAGCGGGGTCTACGAGCAGTACTTC,CASIRTSGVYEQYF
TRBJ2-5,once,TRBD2,TRBV10-2,TGCGCCAGCACCCTCGGGGGGTTTGAGACCCAGTACTTC,CASTLGGFETQYF
TRBJ1-5,.,TRBD1,TRBV4-2,TGTGCCAGCAGCCAAGGAGATCGGGACAGAGGTAGGCCCCAGCATTTT,CASSQGDRDRGRPQHF
TRBJ1-1,once,.,TRBV19,TGTGCCAGTAGTATAGATGCGGACCTCTGGAGGGACACTGAAGCTTTCTTT,CASSIDADLWRDTEAFF
TRBJ1-1,.,.,TRBV29-1,TGCAGCGTCCGGGGTGGGGCTGAAGCTTTCTTT,CSVRGGAEAFF
TRBJ2-7,.,.,TRBV4-1,TGCGCCAGCAGCCAAGGACAGTTCTCCTACGAGCAGTACTTC,CASSQGQFSYEQYF
TRBJ2-7,.,.,TRBV28,TGTGCCAGCAGTTTATCGGGACTACAGGGTTCTTCCCTCGAGCAGTACTTC,CASSLSGLQGSSLEQYF
TRBJ1-1,.,.,TRBV21-1,TGTGCCATCGGGTTTTACATGAACACTGAAGCTTTCTTT,CAIGFYMNTEAFF
TRBJ2-3,.,TRBD2,TRBV7-6,TGTGCCAGCAGCTTAACTAGCGGGAAGGATACGCAGTATTTT,CASSLTSGKDTQYF
TRBJ2-2,once,TRBD1,TRBV29-1,TGCAGCGCCAGGACAGGGGGCTTCACCGGGGAGCTGTTTTTT,CSARTGGFTGELFF
TRBJ2-3,few,TRBD2,TRBV19,TGTGCCAGTATGAGCGGGGGGCGGGATACGCAGTATTTT,CASMSGGRDTQYF
TRBJ2-3,.,.,TRBV6-4,TGTGCCAGCAGTGACTCGGCAGGGACAGATACGCAGTATTTT,CASSDSAGTDTQYF
TRBJ2-7,.,TRBD1,TRBV5-4,TGTGCCAGCAGCCGCGAGGACAGGGTCTACGAGCAGTACTTC,CASSREDRVYEQYF
TRBJ1-2,.,.,TRBV5-5,TGTGCCAGCAGCTTGGGTACCGGGGGTGGCTACACCTTC,CASSLGTGGGYTF
TRBJ2-7,.,.,TRBV7-9,TGTGCCAGCAGTCATGTAAATCAGGTATACGAGCAGTACTTC,CASSHVNQVYEQYF
TRBJ2-7,few,.,TRBV9,TGTGCCAGCAGCGTAGACCAGGGGCGAGACGAGCAGTACTTC,CASSVDQGRDEQYF
TRBJ2-7,.,.,TRBV4-1,TGCGCCAGCAGCCTTCTCGCGGGGACCGGCTACGAGCAGTACTTC,CASSLLAGTGYEQYF
TRBJ2-7,.,.,TRBV5-1,TGCGCCAGCAGGCCAACCGTAGGGGCTGACGAGCAGTACTTC,CASRPTVGADEQYF
TRBJ1-2,.,.,TRBV4-1,TGCGCCAGCAGCCAAGATCATGGAGGGACTAACTATGGCTACACCTTC,CASSQDHGGTNYGYTF
TRBJ2-5,.,.,TRBV29-1,TGCAGCGTTGAATGGGGCCTCACCCAGTACTTC,CSVEWGLTQYF
TRBJ1-2,.,.,TRBV5-1,TGCGCCAGCAGCTCAGCAGGGGAATGGGGTGGCTACACCTTC,CASSSAGEWGGYTF
TRBJ2-7,.,.,TRBV5-1,TGCGCCAGCAGCTCGGGGGAGGCGGGGGCCGAGCAGTACTTC,CASSSGEAGAEQYF
TRBJ2-7,.,.,TRBV11-2,TGTGCCAGCAGCGCCTTGACTCTTTACGAGCAGTACTTC,CASSALTLYEQYF
TRBJ1-1,.,TRBD1,TRBV10-2,TGCGCCAGCAGATTCGACAGGGCGTTCACTGAAGCTTTCTTT,CASRFDRAFTEAFF
TRBJ1-2,.,.,TRBV19,TGTGCCAGTAGTGAGGGCCCCTATGGCTACACCTTC,CASSEGPYGYTF
TRBJ2-1,once,.,TRBV4-2,TGTGCCAGCAGCCAAGATGATAGAGGGCTTGAGCAGTTCTTC,CASSQDDRGLEQFF
TRBJ2-1,.,TRBD2,TRBV10-3,TGTGCCTCCGCGGGGACTAGCGGGAGTTACAATGAGCAGTTCTTC,CASAGTSGSYNEQFF
TRBJ2-7,.,TRBD2,TRBV29-1,TGCAGCGTCTCGGGACTAGCGGGAGTCTACGAGCAGTACTTC,CSVSGLAGVYEQYF